What follows describes a single T cell receptor beta chain. The antigen is not known. This record belongs to a study of T cells in Graves' hyperthyroidism and ophthalmopathy. Study-level points and caveats: Blood also contained most expanded thyroid clonotypes above 0.001. Stable hyperthyroidism was separated from ophthalmopathy by a model based on 13 V-J features.

The V and J ends lost 4 bases and 5 bases respectively, with 16 bases between them. Per the germline V gene, CDR1 is SGHRS and CDR2 is YFSETQ. The CDR3 is made up of 14 amino acids. Absent ophthalmopathy progression within 18 months defined stable Graves' hyperthyroidism. Those with hyperthyroidism were 18 to 65 years old, newly diagnosed, and ill for under 2 months. TCR beta CDR3 regions were amplified from RNA transcripts. An initial round of RT-PCR targeting the TCR CDR3 relied on the HTBI primer set. MiXCR, run by TCRdb on the multiplex PCR reads, gives a single entry per CDR3 protein. The top ten clones hold around 27% of a sample with 470,000 or so distinct CDR3 sequences, about a fifth of them seen once.

V is TRBV5-1 and J is TRBJ2-7; no firm D call. This sequence originates from a young man with Graves' hyperthyroidism. Sequencing used blood. In nucleotides, the CDR3 is TGCGCCAGCAGCCTTGATAATCCCACCGACGAGCAGTACTTC. Its protein is CASSLDNPTDEQYF.